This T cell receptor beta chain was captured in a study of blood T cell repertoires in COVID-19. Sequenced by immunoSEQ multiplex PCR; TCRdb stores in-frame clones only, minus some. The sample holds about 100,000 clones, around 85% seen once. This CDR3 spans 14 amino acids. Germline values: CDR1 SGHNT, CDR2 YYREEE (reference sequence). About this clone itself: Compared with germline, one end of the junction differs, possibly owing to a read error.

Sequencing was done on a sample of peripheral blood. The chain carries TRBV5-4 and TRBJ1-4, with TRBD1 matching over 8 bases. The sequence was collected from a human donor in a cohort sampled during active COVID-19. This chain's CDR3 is CASSSGGTNEKLFF. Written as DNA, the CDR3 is TGTGCCAGCAGCTCAGGGGGCACTAACGAAAAACTGTTTTTT.